This note documents a single T cell receptor (beta chain) sequence. Trimming removed 6 bases at V and 3 bases at J, with 9 bases between. This CDR3 is 13 amino acids long. Source study methods: Amplification of reference gene primers was used by the study to estimate nucleated cell counts. Profiling relied on immunoSEQ multiplex PCR, and the TCRdb table lists in-frame clones only, not all of them. The V and J calls and clone size are taken from that table; D and trimming were inferred from the DNA. The sample consists of 130,000 to 150,000 clones, about nine tenths of them appearing once. The sample comes from a study of blood T cell repertoires in COVID-19. Looking at the study overall: COVID-19 samples collected from the United States, Italy and Spain covered acute and convalescent phases. T cells, B-cell-depleted T cells, or PBMCs supplied cDNA or gDNA.

V is TRBV12-3 or TRBV12-4 and J is TRBJ1-5; the D gene is possibly TRBD1 (6 bases). The clonotype was recovered from an older man with acute or convalescent COVID-19. The sequenced material came from peripheral blood. The CDR3 bases are TGTGCCAGCAGCGGACAGATCAATCAGCCCCAGCATTTT. This gives the protein CASSGQINQPQHF.